Listed below are T cell receptor beta chains from one sample, sequenced in a study of shared clonotypes between healthy human individuals. This table comes from immunoSEQ multiplex PCR, and its TCRdb copy is limited to in-frame clones, with some not included. Of millions of clones listed, approximately 95% are singletons. What was sequenced was naive CD4+ T cells from PBMCs. The receptor set was obtained from a man between 18 and 35 years old in good health. Some clones in this sample may be carry-over from other donors' samples. Each CDR3 is given with its conserved first and last residue. D genes are given only for firm matches. Clone size is stated in some rows and not others, as once, few, many or a class when expanded.

clone_size j_call v_call cdr3_length d_call cdr3_aa cdr3_nt
. TRBJ2-2 TRBV28 17 TRBD1 CASKTFPGQVNTGELFF TGTGCCAGCAAAACCTTCCCGGGACAGGTGAACACCGGGGAGCTGTTTTTT
. TRBJ2-2 TRBV13 15 TRBD2 CASSLYWEGTGELFF TGTGCCAGCAGCTTATATTGGGAGGGCACCGGGGAGCTGTTTTTT
. TRBJ2-1 TRBV19 15 TRBD2 CASSWTSGSYNEQFF TGTGCCAGTAGTTGGACTAGCGGGAGCTACAATGAGCAGTTCTTC
. TRBJ1-1 TRBV28 13 . CASRTTRGTEAFF TGTGCCAGCAGGACGACGAGGGGCACTGAAGCTTTCTTT
. TRBJ2-1 TRBV25-1 16 . CASSVGGSSSYNEQFF TGTGCCAGCAGTGTGGGCGGGTCCAGCTCCTACAATGAGCAGTTCTTC
. TRBJ1-2 TRBV18 13 TRBD1 CASSPGQNYGYTF TGTGCCAGCTCACCGGGACAGAACTATGGCTACACCTTC
. TRBJ1-2 TRBV11-1 14 TRBD1 CASSLDRGLYGYTF TGTGCCAGCAGCTTGGACAGGGGCCTTTATGGCTACACCTTC
. TRBJ2-2 TRBV7-2 18 TRBD1 CASSLVPGQGLNTGELFF TGTGCCAGCAGCTTAGTCCCGGGACAGGGACTGAACACCGGGGAGCTGTTTTTT
. TRBJ2-1 TRBV9 17 TRBD2 CASSASPGSGVPREQFF TGTGCCAGCAGCGCTTCCCCAGGGAGCGGGGTTCCCCGGGAGCAGTTCTTC
. TRBJ2-1 TRBV5-1 16 TRBD2 CASGRGGGSHYNEQFF TGCGCCAGCGGGAGGGGTGGCGGGAGCCACTACAATGAGCAGTTCTTC
. TRBJ2-4 TRBV9 20 TRBD2 CASSDPLEERGSRPKNIQYF TGTGCCAGCAGCGACCCCTTGGAGGAGCGGGGCTCAAGACCCAAAAACATTCAGTACTTC
. TRBJ2-1 TRBV7-9 13 . CASSLQADYEQFF TGTGCCAGCAGCTTACAGGCAGACTATGAGCAGTTCTTC
. TRBJ1-4 TRBV5-1 15 TRBD1 CASSLAGTDNEKLFF TGCGCCAGCAGCTTGGCAGGGACAGATAATGAAAAACTGTTTTTT
. TRBJ2-3 TRBV2 14 TRBD1 CASSRDRGRNTQYF TGTGCCAGCAGCCGGGACAGGGGGCGAAATACGCAGTATTTT
. TRBJ2-1 TRBV2 16 . CASSETGPRGMGEQFF TGTGCCAGCAGTGAAACCGGGCCCCGCGGCATGGGTGAGCAGTTCTTC
. TRBJ2-3 TRBV4-2 13 . CASSQDRQATQYF TGTGCCAGCAGCCAAGATCGACAGGCCACGCAGTATTTT
. TRBJ2-7 TRBV7-2 18 . CASSLFSSQPGRSYEQYF TGTGCCAGCAGCTTATTCTCGTCCCAACCGGGGAGGTCCTACGAGCAGTACTTC
. TRBJ2-5 TRBV19 14 . CASSIRGTEETQYF TGTGCCAGTAGTATACGGGGGACAGAAGAGACCCAGTACTTC
. TRBJ2-1 TRBV5-1 17 . CASSLRPKVTLPNEQFF TGCGCCAGCAGCTTGAGACCTAAGGTGACACTCCCTAATGAGCAGTTCTTC
. TRBJ2-2 TRBV7-3 15 TRBD2 CASSRGLAGTGELFF TGTGCCAGCAGCCGTGGACTAGCCGGCACCGGGGAGCTGTTTTTT
. TRBJ1-2 TRBV9 11 . CASSGQNGYTF TGTGCCAGCAGCGGACAGAATGGCTACACCTTC
few TRBJ2-5 TRBV5-1 15 . CASSLGAGDKETQYF TGCGCCAGCAGCTTGGGAGCAGGGGACAAAGAGACCCAGTACTTC
. TRBJ2-4 TRBV5-4 18 TRBD1 CASSGGGQGPRSKNIQYF TGTGCCAGCAGCGGGGGGGGACAGGGTCCCCGCTCCAAAAACATTCAGTACTTC
. TRBJ1-5 TRBV10-2 18 . CASSESLWVGEGHQPQHF TGCGCCAGCAGTGAGTCGCTCTGGGTTGGAGAAGGTCATCAGCCCCAGCATTTT
. TRBJ1-4 TRBV6-1 15 . CASSEGQGFNEKLFF TGTGCCAGCAGTGAAGGGCAGGGTTTTAATGAAAAACTGTTTTTT
. TRBJ1-4 TRBV18 13 . CASSRSGGEKLFF TGTGCCAGCTCACGGTCAGGAGGGGAAAAACTGTTTTTT
. TRBJ2-3 TRBV5-1 14 . CASSLVEGADTQYF TGCGCCAGCAGCTTGGTGGAGGGGGCAGATACGCAGTATTTT
. TRBJ2-7 TRBV9 14 . CASSVSAFAYEQYF TGTGCCAGCAGCGTATCCGCTTTTGCCTACGAGCAGTACTTC
. TRBJ2-7 TRBV11-2 12 . CASSAFSYEQYF TGTGCCAGCAGCGCCTTCAGTTACGAGCAGTACTTC
. TRBJ2-5 TRBV5-1 14 . CASSAAGLRETQYF TGCGCCAGCAGCGCTGCGGGACTTCGAGAGACCCAGTACTTC
. TRBJ1-1 TRBV7-9 14 . CASSPLELGTEAFF TGTGCCAGCAGCCCGCTCGAACTCGGCACTGAAGCTTTCTTT
once TRBJ1-5 TRBV18 15 TRBD1 CASSVGQGNIQPQHF TGTGCCAGCTCAGTAGGACAGGGCAACATACAGCCCCAGCATTTT
. TRBJ2-7 TRBV18 14 TRBD1 CASSQGQGGNEQYF TGTGCCAGCTCACAAGGACAGGGGGGGAACGAGCAGTACTTC
. TRBJ2-7 TRBV5-1 13 . CASSPGPGFEQYF TGCGCCAGCAGCCCGGGCCCAGGGTTCGAGCAGTACTTC